This is a list of T cell receptor beta chains from one sample in a study of blood T cell repertoires in COVID-19. Sequenced by immunoSEQ multiplex PCR; TCRdb stores in-frame clones only, minus some. This table has about 98,000 clones, over 70% appearing once. Sequenced sample: peripheral blood. These receptors were obtained from a man in his 70s with acute or convalescent COVID-19. The CDR3 runs from the conserved cysteine through the conserved F or W. The D gene is left open where the match is weak. The size entry is marked missing in some rows and otherwise reads once, few, many or a size class.

length: 18
V: TRBV4-3
size: -
D: -
J: TRBJ2-2
CDR3: CASSQDLTAKQNTGELFF
DNA: TGCGCCAGCAGCCAAGATTTGACAGCAAAACAGAACACCGGGGAGCTGTTTTTT

length: 18
V: TRBV15
size: -
D: TRBD2
J: TRBJ2-3
CDR3: CATSSTRALAGDTDTQYF
DNA: TGTGCCACCAGCAGTACCAGGGCTTTAGCGGGGGACACAGATACGCAGTATTTT

length: 12
V: TRBV30
size: few
D: -
J: TRBJ2-2
CDR3: CAWSFFTGELFF
DNA: TGTGCCTGGAGTTTCTTCACCGGGGAGCTGTTTTTT

length: 12
V: TRBV19
size: once
D: -
J: TRBJ2-3
CDR3: CASRHSTDTQYF
DNA: TGTGCCAGTAGACATAGCACAGATACGCAGTATTTT

length: 13
V: TRBV5-1
size: -
D: -
J: TRBJ2-7
CDR3: CASSRGGAYEQYF
DNA: TGCGCCAGCAGCCGAGGCGGGGCTTACGAGCAGTACTTC

length: 13
V: TRBV28
size: few
D: -
J: TRBJ2-7
CDR3: CASSLQGSYEQYF
DNA: TGTGCCAGCAGTTTACAGGGTTCCTACGAGCAGTACTTC

length: 16
V: TRBV4-2
size: few
D: TRBD1
J: TRBJ1-1
CDR3: CASSLFRGFENTEAFF
DNA: TGTGCCAGCAGCCTTTTCAGGGGGTTCGAGAACACTGAAGCTTTCTTT

length: 17
V: TRBV14
size: -
D: TRBD2
J: TRBJ2-5
CDR3: CASSPLFLAGTVETQYF
DNA: TGTGCCAGCAGCCCCCTGTTTCTAGCGGGCACAGTAGAGACCCAGTACTTC

length: 16
V: TRBV28
size: many
D: -
J: TRBJ2-5
CDR3: CASSFSYGGGKETQYF
DNA: TGTGCCAGCAGTTTCTCATATGGGGGGGGCAAGGAGACCCAGTACTTC

length: 15
V: TRBV4-3
size: -
D: TRBD2
J: TRBJ2-3
CDR3: CASSRLAGGSDTQYF
DNA: TGCGCCAGCAGTCGACTAGCGGGAGGATCGGATACGCAGTATTTT

length: 13
V: TRBV27
size: few
D: -
J: TRBJ2-3
CDR3: CASKGRVADTQYF
DNA: TGTGCCAGCAAGGGCAGGGTCGCAGATACGCAGTATTTT

length: 15
V: TRBV16
size: -
D: -
J: TRBJ2-1
CDR3: CASSLGAGGYNEQFF
DNA: TGTGCCAGCAGCCTGGGGGCGGGCGGTTACAATGAGCAGTTCTTC

length: 13
V: TRBV25-1
size: -
D: -
J: TRBJ2-5
CDR3: CASTGAGRETQYF
DNA: TGTGCCAGCACAGGGGCAGGAAGAGAAACCCAGTACTTC

length: 13
V: TRBV24-1
size: -
D: -
J: TRBJ2-4
CDR3: CATSGVRGNIQYF
DNA: TGTGCCACCAGTGGTGTTAGGGGAAACATTCAGTACTTC

length: 14
V: TRBV20-1
size: -
D: -
J: TRBJ2-1
CDR3: CSANDRVPYNEQFF
DNA: TGCAGTGCTAATGACCGGGTCCCCTACAATGAGCAGTTCTTC

length: 14
V: TRBV6-2/TRBV6-3
size: -
D: -
J: TRBJ1-1
CDR3: CASSPTPRHVEAFF
DNA: TGTGCCAGCAGCCCCACACCCCGTCATGTTGAAGCTTTCTTT

length: 16
V: TRBV19
size: -
D: -
J: TRBJ1-5
CDR3: CASSIGREYSNQPQHF
DNA: TGTGCCAGTAGTATAGGAAGGGAGTATAGCAATCAGCCCCAGCATTTT

length: 15
V: TRBV27
size: few
D: TRBD1
J: TRBJ1-1
CDR3: CASSFGQGGGTEAFF
DNA: TGTGCCAGCAGTTTTGGACAGGGAGGGGGCACTGAAGCTTTCTTT

length: 17
V: TRBV10-3
size: -
D: TRBD2
J: TRBJ2-1
CDR3: CAISVSTSGSSYNEQFF
DNA: TGTGCCATCAGTGTTAGTACTAGCGGGAGCTCCTACAATGAGCAGTTCTTC

length: 18
V: TRBV3-1/TRBV3-2
size: -
D: -
J: TRBJ1-6
CDR3: CASSQAFGGGGYNSPLHF
DNA: TGTGCCAGCAGCCAAGCCTTTGGAGGGGGAGGGTATAATTCACCCCTCCACTTT

length: 15
V: TRBV5-1
size: -
D: TRBD1
J: TRBJ2-7
CDR3: CASSWQGANSYEQYF
DNA: TGCGCCAGCAGCTGGCAGGGGGCGAACTCCTACGAGCAGTACTTC

length: 15
V: TRBV19
size: -
D: TRBD1
J: TRBJ2-7
CDR3: CASSRGQGASYEQYF
DNA: TGTGCCAGTAGTAGGGGACAGGGGGCCTCCTACGAGCAGTACTTC

length: 13
V: TRBV7-2
size: -
D: -
J: TRBJ2-5
CDR3: CASSSRRQETQYF
DNA: TGTGCCAGCAGCTCGCGGCGGCAAGAGACCCAGTACTTC

length: 14
V: TRBV9
size: few
D: TRBD2
J: TRBJ2-2
CDR3: CASSAGTSGRELFF
DNA: TGTGCCAGCAGCGCCGGGACTAGCGGACGGGAGCTGTTTTTT

length: 14
V: TRBV10-2
size: -
D: TRBD1
J: TRBJ2-1
CDR3: CASSAGQSYNEQFF
DNA: TGCGCCAGCAGTGCGGGACAGTCCTACAATGAGCAGTTCTTC

length: 15
V: TRBV2
size: -
D: -
J: TRBJ1-2
CDR3: CASRSNRDFLYGYTF
DNA: TGTGCCAGCAGATCTAACAGGGATTTCCTCTATGGCTACACCTTC

length: 13
V: TRBV7-9
size: -
D: -
J: TRBJ1-1
CDR3: CASTLSGDTEAFF
DNA: TGTGCCAGCACTCTCTCGGGTGACACTGAAGCTTTCTTT

length: 12
V: TRBV6-5
size: -
D: -
J: TRBJ1-1
CDR3: CASTTRGTEAFF
DNA: TGTGCCAGCACCACCAGGGGCACTGAAGCTTTCTTT

length: 16
V: TRBV7-9
size: -
D: -
J: TRBJ1-4
CDR3: CASSLGMAATNEKLFF
DNA: TGTGCCAGCAGCTTAGGTATGGCAGCAACTAATGAAAAACTGTTTTTT

length: 14
V: TRBV11-2
size: -
D: -
J: TRBJ1-5
CDR3: CASSLVAALGPQHF
DNA: TGTGCCAGCAGCTTAGTTGCAGCTCTAGGGCCCCAGCATTTT

length: 19
V: TRBV5-1
size: -
D: TRBD2
J: TRBJ2-1
CDR3: CASSTAGTSGNSRPNEQFF
DNA: TGCGCCAGCAGCACGGCCGGGACTAGCGGGAACTCACGGCCGAATGAGCAGTTCTTC

length: 20
V: TRBV19
size: -
D: -
J: TRBJ2-2
CDR3: CASSIDFLGRDTTNTGELFF
DNA: TGTGCCAGTAGTATAGATTTTCTTGGACGGGACACTACGAACACCGGGGAGCTGTTTTTT

length: 16
V: TRBV6-6
size: -
D: -
J: TRBJ2-1
CDR3: CASSYSPRAVENEQFF
DNA: TGTGCCAGCAGTTACTCCCCCAGGGCGGTAGAAAATGAGCAGTTCTTC

length: 16
V: TRBV7-2
size: few
D: -
J: TRBJ2-7
CDR3: CASSFHSGDTNYEQYF
DNA: TGTGCCAGCAGCTTTCATTCCGGGGACACCAACTACGAGCAGTACTTC

length: 14
V: TRBV15
size: few
D: -
J: TRBJ1-5
CDR3: CATSRSHSNQPQHF
DNA: TGTGCCACCAGCAGAAGCCATAGCAATCAGCCCCAGCATTTT

length: 13
V: TRBV7-3
size: -
D: -
J: TRBJ2-2
CDR3: CASSPRNTGELFF
DNA: TGTGCCAGCAGCCCGAGGAACACCGGGGAGCTGTTTTTT

length: 15
V: TRBV19
size: -
D: TRBD2
J: TRBJ2-1
CDR3: CASTAGLAGYNEQFF
DNA: TGTGCCAGTACCGCGGGACTAGCGGGATACAATGAGCAGTTCTTC

length: 16
V: TRBV7-2
size: few
D: TRBD1
J: TRBJ2-7
CDR3: CASSKVGTGVQDEQYF
DNA: TGTGCCAGCAGCAAAGTGGGGACAGGGGTTCAGGACGAGCAGTACTTC

length: 15
V: TRBV7-9
size: -
D: TRBD2
J: TRBJ2-3
CDR3: CASSFTGGAADTQYF
DNA: TGTGCCAGCAGCTTCACGGGAGGGGCAGCAGATACGCAGTATTTT